This T cell receptor beta chain stems from a study of cytomegalovirus exposure and HLA in healthy donors (dated by TCRdb to 2017 to 2019). General notes on the study: According to an earlier analysis of 587 of the donors, about 179 million T cells yielded approximately 120 million unique TCR beta sequences and roughly 280 Gb of sequence data. To study patterns of TCR occurrence, a later analysis re-analyzed previously published TCR beta repertoires from 650 to 750 donors and added high-resolution HLA genotyping. Along with the approximately 620-subject first cohort, a separate validation cohort of about 110 different subjects was used. The aim of the study was to test whether cataloging public T cell receptors could identify signatures of past pathogen exposure. Several DR-DQ haplotypes were handled as single units for association and clustering, since linkage in the cohort was strong. The number of donors typed differed by locus, with 629-630 for A, B, C, DRB1 and DQB1, more than 500 for DQA1, 606 for DPA1, and some 440 for DPB1. The study profiled the T cell repertoires of around 700 subjects by immunosequencing and related them to cytomegalovirus serostatus. An earlier analysis of roughly 580 of the donors used high-throughput TCR beta sequencing to judge whether each TCR beta V gene segment behaved as functional or pseudogenic. Rather than drawing on any new phenotypic data, the later analysis identified candidate immune exposures from TCR beta sequences and the way those sequences occurred across donors. In a later genetic analysis, genome-wide SNP genotypes for 398 of the 666 donors were used, and that subset was treated as a discovery cohort. On average, 235,054 unique TCR beta nucleotide sequences were sequenced per donor among 398 genotyped donors of the cohort, with roughly 18% of those sequences being non-productive. HLA typing covered class I and class II loci at four-digit resolution. Donor age, sex, ethnicity and CMV serostatus were compiled alongside the repertoire data. Around 330 gigabases of sequencing data and about 92 million unique TCR sequences made up an early release that covered 500 to 650 HLA-typed donors. All discovery cohort repertoires had been generated on a single sequencing platform. Of the approximately 370 genotyped donors, roughly 76% were placed in the genetic ancestry cluster associated with self-reported Caucasian donors. High-throughput TCR immunosequencing, statistical association of individual TCRs with disease status, and machine learning were combined to predict cytomegalovirus infection status. What the study reported, not specific to this receptor: In an earlier analysis of 587 of the donors, most TCR beta V segments appeared in productive rearrangements about 87% or about 30% of the time, broadly matching IMGT annotations. Because counts were too low, approximately 15 rarely observed V segments, including chromosome 9 orphons, were excluded from the earlier analysis of under 650 of the donors. In a later genetic analysis, a missense DCLRE1C variant was associated with V-gene and J-gene trimming of TCR beta chains, and the association was replicated in an independent cohort. The authors suggested that the approach could potentially be generalized to other disease states and immunological phenotypes. In a later analysis, HLA-associated TCR beta chains showed more clonal expansion and lower generation probabilities than non-associated chains that were equally common. The 87-base-pair reads could not distinguish some IMGT-functional V segments, including TRBV6-2 and TRBV6-3, so those segments were excluded. Assigning TCR associations to individual alleles was difficult when HLA alleles, especially DR and DQ, strongly co-occurred. In a later genetic analysis, fewer N-insertions in productive TCRs were reported among donors in an Asian-associated ancestry cluster than the roughly 700-donor mean. Three of the identified cytomegalovirus-associated TCR beta chains were confirmed in vitro to be specific for cytomegalovirus antigens. A cluster of highly shared sequence variants was judged likely to be a technical artifact of the sequencing pipeline. In a later analysis, several top co-occurrence clusters were reported to appear linked to parvovirus B19, influenza, CMV and Epstein-Barr virus. The study listed 150 to 200 TCR beta chains as associated with cytomegalovirus. The only immune exposure information available for the cohort was CMV serostatus. Most TCR sequences were seen in very few donors, while some public TCRs were found in many individuals. A later analysis found that most CMV-associated TCR beta chains appeared HLA-restricted, with HLA associations seemingly driven largely by CMV exposure. A further reported finding was that TCR beta sequences accurately predicted the HLA-A and HLA-B alleles for most subjects in the first cohort. In this cohort, only TCR beta chains were sequenced, and detectable features were limited by the absence of alpha or paired-chain data. Roughly uniform sequencing depth across donors was assumed in presence/absence analyses, although this assumption may not hold. Correlated functional status among segregating V segments might be attributable to linkage disequilibrium, but an unknown experimental factor could not be ruled out. A later analysis associated 16,951 TCR beta sequences with specific HLA alleles at a false discovery rate of 0.05. HLA typing was unavailable for some donors at each locus, so association tests used only the typed subset. The classifier was reported to diagnose cytomegalovirus status with high specificity and sensitivity in both the original and validation cohorts. A later analysis found that TCR association rates varied across HLA loci, with DRB1 alleles showing the most associated TCRs and HLA-C alleles the fewest.

Receptors were amplified or captured by the immunoSEQ multiplex PCR assay. A mixture of 60 forward primers for TCR Vbeta segments and 13 reverse primers for TCR Jbeta segments was used in the multiplex PCR. The CDR3 region of rearranged TCR beta genes was amplified from genomic DNA with a multiplex PCR assay. The amplified TCR beta libraries were sequenced on the Illumina HiSeq System as 87-base-pair reads. The source study handled its data this way. Across the 666 repertoires, a later analysis counted about 81 million unique TCR beta chains, 9 million to 14 million of which were shared by at least two donors. Raw reads were error-corrected and collapsed into unique sequences by a nearest-neighbor algorithm in which closely related sequences were merged to remove PCR and sequencing errors. CDR3 sequences were aligned to IMGT reference sequences to assign V, D and J gene segments. Each retained sequence needed at least a six-nucleotide match to both a V gene segment and a J gene segment. A rearrangement was called productive if the CDR3 had no stop codons and remained in frame with V and J, and every other rearrangement was called non-productive. Following IMGT convention, CDR3 was defined as the stretch from the second conserved V-encoded cysteine up to the conserved J-encoded phenylalanine. The earlier analysis of about 620 of the donors excluded sequences that lacked an unambiguous match to a single V gene segment. An earlier analysis of a few hundred of the donors classified V segments as functional when productive rearrangements were above 56.7% and as segregating when the standard deviation between donors was above 5%. A statistical classification framework was developed to diagnose cytomegalovirus status using the catalog of TCR beta chain sequences. In a later analysis, V and J genes were assigned by comparing TCR nucleotide sequences against IMGT/GENE-DB human TR gene sequences. The TCRdist pipeline was used in a later analysis to assign CDR3 sequences and most-parsimonious VDJ recombination scenarios. In a later analysis, every TCR beta chain was defined by the combination of its CDR3 amino acid sequence and its V-gene family, and reads without a unique V-gene family were dropped. As a way to deal with suspected cross-contamination and a sequencing artifact, a later analysis dropped hundreds of nucleotide sequences that were highly shared and had low generation probability. In a later analysis, a clonal expansion index for each public chain was calculated from normalized within-repertoire ranks of inferred template counts. In a later analysis, generation probabilities were computed using a VDJ recombination model fitted to out-of-frame rearrangements, and the results were checked against IGoR. In a later analysis, hypergeometric tests were used to score TCR-TCR, TCR-HLA and TCR-CMV co-occurrence, with a repertoire-size bias correction applied to TCR pairs. False discovery rates were estimated in a later analysis by permuting HLA or CMV assignments 20 times. In a later analysis, co-occurring TCRs were grouped using DBSCAN, with TCRdist sequence similarity added in when clustering inside HLA-allele-positive subsets. For co-occurrence clustering, repertoires with fewer than 30,000 or more than 120,000 public chains were excluded, along with four to six repertoires with anomalous nucleotide sharing. As stored in TCRdb, this immuneACCESS dataset retains in-frame rearrangements with V and J assigned. A fraction of the clones does not appear; measured against another copy, unresolved V genes explain less than half of the discrepancy, and the remainder lacks a known reason. For V, J and clone size, that table is used; D and trimming come from the DNA. The table for this sample lists more than 150,000 clones; about 90% of them were counted only once. Jointly, the top ten make up about 0.21% of the sample.

The germline V gene specifies MDHEN as CDR1 and SYDVKM as CDR2. The V end loses 4 bases and the J end loses 8 bases, and a stretch of 12 bases separates them. The cysteine opens and the phenylalanine closes a CDR3 of 13 amino acids. The DNA shown is the 39-base CDR3, in frame from base 1. The cohort consisted of approximately 690 healthy bone marrow donors. At the time of sampling, all cohort members were nominally healthy, though unrecorded immune exposures were likely present. The donor was CMV seronegative and was included in the group of a few hundred seronegative cohort members. A peripheral blood sample was provided by each donor, and peripheral blood mononuclear cells were used for TCR beta sequencing. The Qiagen DNeasy Blood Extraction Kit was used to extract genomic DNA from the blood cell samples. Notes on this clone: Its antigen remains undetermined. No much larger clone exists at a distance of one base, and base qualities are not known.

The source is a girl less than two years old in good health and CMV-seronegative. The material sequenced was PBMCs. Recombination joined TRBV28 with TRBJ1-3, and the D gene may be TRBD1, 5 bases matching. The DNA sequence is as follows: TGTGCCAGCAGTTACGGGGGGAAGGACACCATATATTTT. Translation gives CASSYGGKDTIYF.